This T cell receptor (beta chain) was identified during a study of blood T cell repertoires in COVID-19 (dated by TCRdb to 2020 to 2021). In the study overall: The collaborator samples originated in the United States, Italy and Spain and spanned the acute and convalescent phases of COVID-19. The prospective study material was composed of cDNA or gDNA derived from T cells, B-cell-depleted T cells, or PBMCs. The dataset comprised deeply sampled blood TCRbeta repertoires from subjects exposed to, actively infected with, or recovered from COVID-19. The repertoires were released in a freely available public database meant as a resource for research on the immune response to SARS-CoV-2. The samples were drawn from the first 160 participants of the ongoing ImmuneRACE study and from under 1,500 subjects provided by 6 global collaborators. A de-identified subject ID, COVID-19 status, age in years and sex were almost always included in the sample metadata. Where available, HLA class I and class II types were taken from metadata supplied by the sample provider and were not determined by assay-based typing.

About this clone itself: This receptor's antigen is unknown. Base quality data are lacking; no much larger clone is found one base away.

Whole blood was collected in K2EDTA tubes by collaborating institutions according to the institutions' own protocols. For TCRbeta analysis, collaborators shipped samples in one of three forms: frozen whole blood, isolated PBMCs, or DNA extracted from either of those sample types. CDR3 length: 16 amino acids, cysteine to phenylalanine. Only the CDR3 region is kept as DNA, spanning 48 bases read in frame from base 1. V loses 5 bases of germline sequence and J loses 5 bases, and the interval between the two ends is 18 bases. Per the germline V gene, SGHAT is the CDR1 and FQNNGV is the CDR2. Broad study findings and their caveats: How much clinical and demographic metadata was included differed by source and by participant, and the metadata was provided uncurated.

TCRbeta CDR3 regions were amplified from genomic DNA using the immunoSEQ Assay, a bias-controlled multiplex PCR. Turning to the authors' computational methods: The number of nucleated cells in each sample was estimated from the amplification of reference gene primers within the assay. To quantify the absolute abundance of each unique TCRbeta CDR3 rearrangement, sequence reads were collapsed and filtered. For each sample, productive Simpson clonality was calculated as the square root of Simpson's diversity index across productive rearrangements. The table was pulled from immuneACCESS by TCRdb, which kept in-frame rearrangements only. Such tables lose some clones; where checked, under half of the loss comes from unresolved V genes, and the rest has no known cause. That table supplies the V and J calls and clone size; D and trimming were determined from the DNA. The sample has roughly 250,000 clones on record, about 80% of them singletons. Clones ranked in the top ten supply roughly 9.6% of the sample.

The sequenced material came from peripheral blood. The chain is made from TRBV11-2 and TRBJ2-2, and perhaps TRBD1 as D gene, on 5 matching bases. This TCR came from a woman of 80 years or more with acute or convalescent COVID-19. This receptor has the CDR3 CASSPTGQGRTGELFF. The base sequence is TGTGCCAGCAGCCCTACCGGGCAGGGAAGGACCGGGGAGCTGTTTTTT.